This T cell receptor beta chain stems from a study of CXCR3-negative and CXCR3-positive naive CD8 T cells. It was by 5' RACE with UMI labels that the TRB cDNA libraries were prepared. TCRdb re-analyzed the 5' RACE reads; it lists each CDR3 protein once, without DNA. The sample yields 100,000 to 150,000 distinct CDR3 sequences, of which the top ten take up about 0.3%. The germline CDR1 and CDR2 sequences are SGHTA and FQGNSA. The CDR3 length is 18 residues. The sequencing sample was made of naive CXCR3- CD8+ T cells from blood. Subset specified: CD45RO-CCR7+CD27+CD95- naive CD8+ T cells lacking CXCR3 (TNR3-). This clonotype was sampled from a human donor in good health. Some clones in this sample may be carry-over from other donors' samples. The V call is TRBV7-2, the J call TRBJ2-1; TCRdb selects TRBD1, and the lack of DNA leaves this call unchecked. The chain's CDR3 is CASSPDREEGSSYNEQFF. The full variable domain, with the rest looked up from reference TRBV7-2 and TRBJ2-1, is GAGVSQSPSNKVTEKGKDVELRCDPISGHTALYWYRQSLGQGLEFLIYFQGNSAPDKSGLPSDRFSAERTGGSVSTLTIQRTQQEDSAVYLCASSPDREEGSSYNEQFFGPGTRLTVL.